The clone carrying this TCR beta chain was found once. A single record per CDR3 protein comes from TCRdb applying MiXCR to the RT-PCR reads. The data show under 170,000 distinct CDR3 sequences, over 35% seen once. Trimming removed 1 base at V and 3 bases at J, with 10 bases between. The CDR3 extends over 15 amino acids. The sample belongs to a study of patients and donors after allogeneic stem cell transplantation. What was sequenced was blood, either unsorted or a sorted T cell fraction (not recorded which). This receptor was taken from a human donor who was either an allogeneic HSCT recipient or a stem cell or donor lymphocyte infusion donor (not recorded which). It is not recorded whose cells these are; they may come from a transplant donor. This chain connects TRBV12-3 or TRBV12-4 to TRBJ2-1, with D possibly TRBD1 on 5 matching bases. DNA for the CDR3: TGTGCCAGCAGTTTAGGGGAAGGGGACTACAATGAGCAGTTCTTC. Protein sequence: CASSLGEGDYNEQFF.